This T cell receptor (beta chain) was recorded in a study of identical twins. TCRdb re-derived calls from the 5' RACE reads in MiXCR, one entry per CDR3 protein. This table holds over 600,000 distinct CDR3 sequences, around 21% found once. The same sample was also studied in work on T cells expressing NK-cell markers.

Source material: PBMCs. This receptor was obtained from a woman under 30 in good health.

The CDR3 DNA reads TGTGCCAGCAGCTTAGGCCCCACAGGGGGCAATCAGCCCCAGCATTTT. Translated: CASSLGPTGGNQPQHF. The rearrangement uses TRBV7-9 and TRBJ1-5; 7 bases are a match to TRBD1. The CDR3 has 16 residues. In germline, CDR1 is SEHNR, CDR2 FQNEAQ (reference sequence). V lost 1 base and J lost 2; bases outside the gene matches: 5.